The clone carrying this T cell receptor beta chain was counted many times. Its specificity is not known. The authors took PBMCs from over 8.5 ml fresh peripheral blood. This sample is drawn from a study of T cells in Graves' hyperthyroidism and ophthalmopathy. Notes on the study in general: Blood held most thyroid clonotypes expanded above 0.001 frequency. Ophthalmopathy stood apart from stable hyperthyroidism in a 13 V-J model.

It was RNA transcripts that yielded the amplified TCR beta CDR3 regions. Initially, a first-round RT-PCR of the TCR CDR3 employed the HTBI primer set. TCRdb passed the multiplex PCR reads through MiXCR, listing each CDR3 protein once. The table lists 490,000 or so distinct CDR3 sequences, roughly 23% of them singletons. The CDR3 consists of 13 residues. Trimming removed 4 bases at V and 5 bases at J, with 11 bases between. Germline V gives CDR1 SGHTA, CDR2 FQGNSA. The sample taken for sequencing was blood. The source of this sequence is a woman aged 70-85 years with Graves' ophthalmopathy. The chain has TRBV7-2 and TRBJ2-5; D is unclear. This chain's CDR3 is CASSSSSGETQYF. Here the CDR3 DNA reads TGTGCCAGCAGCTCATCCAGTGGGGAGACCCAGTACTTC.